There are many counts of the clone carrying this T cell receptor (beta chain). With 5 bases clipped from V and 4 bases from J, the junction kept 5 bases outside the gene matches. Germline-derived CDR1 and CDR2 are SGHTS and YDEGEE. The CDR3 length is 13 residues. This sample stems from a study of T cells in Graves' hyperthyroidism and ophthalmopathy. TCR beta CDR3 sequences were amplified from RNA transcripts. The HTBI primer set was used in a first-round RT-PCR of the TCR CDR3. TCRdb itself ran the multiplex PCR reads through MiXCR, one entry per CDR3 protein. The profile shows hundreds of thousands of distinct CDR3 sequences, more than 13% of them singletons.

Sequenced sample: blood. The V and J genes are TRBV5-8 and TRBJ2-5; 7 nucleotides line up with TRBD1. The sequence came from a woman aged 25 to 39 with Graves' hyperthyroidism. In nucleotides, the CDR3 is TGTGCCAGCAGTTTATACAGGGGAGAGACCCAGTACTTC. As protein: CASSLYRGETQYF.